A selection of T cell receptor beta chains follows, all from one sample in a study of PD-1 blockade in mismatch repair-deficient tumors. Here immunoSEQ multiplex PCR was the method, and the copy in TCRdb shows in-frame clones only, minus some. The sample carries roughly 15,000 clones, 75% to 85% recorded once. The specimen was PBMCs, collected less than 15 weeks after starting pembrolizumab. These receptors all stem from an adult with mismatch repair-deficient cancer. Both conserved end residues are part of each CDR3. D genes are given only for firm matches. Only part of the rows carry a size: once, few, many, or a class if the clone is expanded.

-	TRBV5-6	TRBJ2-4	-	TGTGCCAGCAGCTTGGCGGCAGGCACGAAGAACATTCAGTACTTC	CASSLAAGTKNIQYF
-	TRBV28	TRBJ2-7	-	TGTGCCAGCAGTGTCATAGGTCTAGCGACGAGCTCCTACGAGCAGTACTTC	CASSVIGLATSSYEQYF
-	TRBV5-1	TRBJ2-5	TRBD1	TGCGCCAGCAAGGGGACAGATCTAGAGACCCAGTACTTC	CASKGTDLETQYF
-	TRBV9	TRBJ2-3	TRBD2	TGTGCCAGCAGCGCGAGCGGGAGGGCAGATACGCAGTATTTT	CASSASGRADTQYF
-	TRBV7-3	TRBJ2-7	-	TGTGCCAGCAGCTTAGGCAGAACCTACGAGCAGTACTTC	CASSLGRTYEQYF
-	TRBV7-2	TRBJ2-1	TRBD1	TGTGCCAGCATCCTTCTTTCCGGGACAGGGACCTACAATGAGCAGTTCTTC	CASILLSGTGTYNEQFF
-	TRBV6-5	TRBJ1-3	-	TGTGCCAGCAGTTACTCTCGGGGATCTGGAAACACCATATATTTT	CASSYSRGSGNTIYF
-	TRBV28	TRBJ2-1	TRBD2	TGTGCCAGCAGCAAACTAGCGGGGATGAATGAGCAGTTCTTC	CASSKLAGMNEQFF
-	TRBV7-2	TRBJ1-4	-	TGTGCCAGCAGCTTATCCCAGACTAATGAAAAACTGTTTTTT	CASSLSQTNEKLFF
-	TRBV7-9	TRBJ1-5	TRBD1	TGTGCCAGCAGCTCGGGACAGGGGGCAGGTCAGCCCCAGCATTTT	CASSSGQGAGQPQHF
-	TRBV10-1	TRBJ1-2	TRBD1	TGCGCCAGCAGTGAGTCGACGGGACAGGGGGTTTGTGGCTACACCTTC	CASSESTGQGVCGYTF
-	TRBV9	TRBJ2-3	TRBD2	TGTGCCCGGAGGGAGACTAGCGGGAGCCGCACAGATACGCAGTATTTT	CARRETSGSRTDTQYF
-	TRBV7-9	TRBJ2-7	TRBD1	TGTGCCAGCAGCTTAGCTGACAGGGGTCCTAACTACGAGCAGTACTTC	CASSLADRGPNYEQYF
-	TRBV4-2	TRBJ2-1	TRBD2	TGTGCCAGCAGCCAAGGTCAAGCGGGGAATGAGCAGTTCTTC	CASSQGQAGNEQFF
-	TRBV29-1	TRBJ1-4	-	TGCAGCGTTGAAGATACGGTTGCAACTAATGAAAAACTGTTTTTT	CSVEDTVATNEKLFF
-	TRBV15	TRBJ2-7	-	TGTGCCACCAGCAGAGATTATACGAGCGGTTTTCGTTATTTAGAGCAGTACTTC	CATSRDYTSGFRYLEQYF
-	TRBV4-2	TRBJ1-2	-	TGTGCCAGCAGCCAAGACAGGCACTATGGCTACACCTTC	CASSQDRHYGYTF
-	TRBV7-2	TRBJ2-1	TRBD2	TGTGCCAGCAGCCAATTCGGACTAGTTGTTTCGATAAATGAGCAGTTCTTC	CASSQFGLVVSINEQFF
once	TRBV7-8	TRBJ2-5	TRBD2	TGTGCCAGCAGCCTCTCTAGCGGGACAGCGCAGACCCAGTACTTC	CASSLSSGTAQTQYF
-	TRBV27	TRBJ2-5	TRBD2	TGTGCCAGCAGTTTATCGACGACCGGGGGGGGAGAGACCCAGTACTTC	CASSLSTTGGGETQYF
few	TRBV2	TRBJ2-7	-	TGTGCCACCCTGGTCGGGGGCGAGCAGTACTTC	CATLVGGEQYF
-	TRBV28	TRBJ1-2	-	TGTGCCAGCAGTTTATCTTGGGGCCGCTATGGCTACACCTTC	CASSLSWGRYGYTF
-	TRBV4-2	TRBJ1-2	-	TGTGCCAGCAGCCAAGATCTAGGGAGGGGCTACACCTTC	CASSQDLGRGYTF
-	TRBV5-4	TRBJ1-6	-	TGTGCCAGCAGCCCCCAACAGGGTTCACCCCTCCACTTT	CASSPQQGSPLHF
few	TRBV5-1	TRBJ2-7	-	TGCGCCAGCAGCTTGTTACAGGGTCCCTACGAGCAGTACTTC	CASSLLQGPYEQYF
-	TRBV30	TRBJ1-1	TRBD1	TGTGCCGGACAAGACAGGGAGGCTGAAGCTTTCTTT	CAGQDREAEAFF
few	TRBV11-2	TRBJ2-7	-	TGTGCCAGCAGCTTAGGGGCCCACGAGCAGTACTTC	CASSLGAHEQYF
-	TRBV6-7	TRBJ2-7	TRBD1	TGTGCCAGCAGCCGAACCCAGGGGGTCTCTCTCTACGAGCAGTACTTC	CASSRTQGVSLYEQYF
-	TRBV9	TRBJ2-1	-	TGTGCCAGCAGCGTCATGGCGGGGAGCTCCTACAATGAGCAGTTCTTC	CASSVMAGSSYNEQFF
few	TRBV19	TRBJ2-7	-	TGTGCCAGTAGTATAGCTACCGGGAGTATCTACGAGCAGTACTTC	CASSIATGSIYEQYF
-	TRBV9	TRBJ2-5	TRBD2	TGTGCCAGCAGCGGCGGACTAGCGGGAGTTAAGACCCAGTACTTC	CASSGGLAGVKTQYF
-	TRBV23-1	TRBJ2-4	TRBD1	TGCGCCAGCAGTCAATCGGGGGACAGAGCCAAAAACATTCAGTACTTC	CASSQSGDRAKNIQYF
-	TRBV5-1	TRBJ2-2	TRBD2	TGCGCCAGCAGCTCTATAGCGGGCGGGGAGCTGTTTTTT	CASSSIAGGELFF
once	TRBV27	TRBJ1-2	TRBD1	TGTGCCAGCAGTTTTAGGCTGGGACAGGGCTCTCCTATGAGTGGCTACACCTTC	CASSFRLGQGSPMSGYTF
-	TRBV4-1	TRBJ1-2	-	TGCGCCAGCAGCCAATTCCTGGGGCTCGCCTATGGCTACACCTTC	CASSQFLGLAYGYTF
-	TRBV5-1	TRBJ2-7	TRBD2	TGCGCCAGCAGCTCTAGCGGGAGTGACGAGCAGTACTTC	CASSSSGSDEQYF
-	TRBV5-1	TRBJ2-3	-	TGCGCCAGTTCACCTAGGGCAGGGAGCACAGATACGCAGTATTTT	CASSPRAGSTDTQYF